What follows describes a single T cell receptor (beta chain). In the study's own analysis: Amplifying reference gene primers gave estimates of nucleated cell counts. Profiled with immunoSEQ multiplex PCR; TCRdb holds only in-frame clones, not every one. D and trimming come from the DNA, and the V and J calls and clone size come from that table. The repertoire holds 250,000 to 350,000 clones, 89% seen once, with under 15% in the top ten. The data were taken from a study of blood T cell repertoires in COVID-19. About the research overall: Spain, Italy and the United States supplied samples that represented acute and convalescent COVID-19.

Germline loops: CDR1 SQVTM, CDR2 ANQGSEA. Trimming removed 7 bases from V and 3 bases from J, with 9 bases in between. The CDR3 length is 11 residues. Input material: peripheral blood. The TCR sequence derives from a woman aged 60-75 years with acute or convalescent COVID-19. The V gene is TRBV29-1, the J gene TRBJ1-2; TRBD1 might be the D (5 bases). The CDR3 spells CSAGLDYGYTF. CDR3 in DNA: TGCAGCGCGGGACTGGACTATGGCTACACCTTC.